This entry lists 32 T cell receptor beta chains sequenced from one sample in a study of regulatory T cells in long-lasting Graves disease. Time point specified: newly diagnosed GD, antithyroid drugs for less than 3 months. From PBMCs, RNA was extracted and then used to make the TCR library. The authors built TCR beta libraries using iRepertoire HTBI primers and Arm-PCR of CDR3 regions. TCRdb called the multiplex PCR reads again in MiXCR, with one record for every CDR3 protein. The profile covers 510,000 or so distinct CDR3 sequences, with more than 10% appearing a single time and approximately 9.6% taken by the ten largest. This sample was also put to use in a study of T cells in Graves' hyperthyroidism and ophthalmopathy.

Specimen: peripheral blood mononuclear cells (PBMCs), collected at new diagnosis, from a patient treated with antithyroid drugs. Every receptor here comes from a woman in her twenties or thirties with Graves disease.

This clonotype was counted at least ten times. This CDR3 is CASSYWDRGGGYTF. CDR3 bases: TGTGCCAGCAGTTACTGGGACAGGGGGGGAGGCTACACCTTC. J is TRBJ1-2 and V is TRBV6-5; TRBD1 agrees at 11 bases. Trimming removed 1 base from V and 8 bases from J; junction bases left unmatched: 3. There are 14 residues in the CDR3. CDR1 and CDR2 (germline): MNHEY, SVGAGI.

This clonotype occurred many times. The DNA of the CDR3 is TGTGCCAGCAGCTTTTGGGGATCGAACACCGGGGAGCTGTTTTTT. Protein sequence: CASSFWGSNTGELFF. The J gene is TRBJ2-2, the V gene TRBV7-2; D is ambiguous. Trimming removed 3 bases from V and 0 bases from J, with 8 bases in between. Germline V gives CDR1 SGHTA, CDR2 FQGNSA. CDR3 length: 15 amino acids.

This clonotype occurred many times. This chain connects TRBV12-3 or TRBV12-4 to TRBJ1-1, with 8 bases lining up with TRBD1. The junction had 5 bases not matched to a gene; V was cut back by 5 bases and J by 0 bases. The CDR3 sequence is 15 residues long. CDR3 DNA: TGTGCCAGCAGTACCAGACAGGGGTTGAACACTGAAGCTTTCTTT. This codes for CASSTRQGLNTEAFF.

The chain is built from TRBV4-2 and TRBJ1-5; 9 bases line up with TRBD1. CDR1 is LGHNA, CDR2 YNFKEQ, per germline. With 3 bases clipped from V and 7 bases from J, the junction kept 7 bases outside the gene matches. The CDR3 consists of 15 residues. The CDR3, as DNA: TGTGCCAGCAGCCAGGACAGGGGTCTGAGGCAGCCCCAGCATTTT. Encoded protein: CASSQDRGLRQPQHF.

Concerning this clonotype itself: Given a far larger clone just one base away, this is likely a sequencing read error. The J gene is TRBJ2-3, the V gene TRBV7-2; D perhaps matches TRBD1 (5 bases). The better agreement between TRBJ1-5 and the DNA end casts doubt on the J call. Looked up from germline, CDR1 is SGHTA and CDR2 is FQGNSA. The CDR3 loop spans 13 amino acids. The CDR3 DNA is TGTGCCAGCAGGACGTTAGGGGCAGATACGCAGCATTTT. This codes for CASRTLGADTQHF.

This clonotype was seen at least ten times. The chain is built from TRBV20-1 and TRBJ2-3, with D perhaps matching TRBD2 (5 bases). The CDR3 length is 12 residues. Trimming stripped 6 bases from V and 4 bases from J, with 11 bases between. Germline CDR1 DFQATT, CDR2 SNEGSKA (reference sequence). The CDR3 sequence: CSAPPGADTQYF. The CDR3, as DNA: TGCAGTGCCCCCCCCGGGGCAGATACGCAGTATTTT.

The gene calls are TRBV11-1 and TRBJ2-1; 7 bases line up with TRBD2. V shed 5 bases, J shed 3 bases, and the junction held 10 bases outside the gene matches. The CDR3 runs 16 residues. Germline V gene sequence: CDR1 SGHAT, CDR2 FQDESV (reference sequence). CDR3 sequence: CASSLSEREYYNEQFF. As DNA, the CDR3 is TGTGCCAGCAGCCTATCCGAGCGGGAATACTACAATGAGCAGTTCTTC. Together with reference TRBV11-1 and TRBJ2-1, the CDR3 gives the full variable domain: EAEVAQSPRYKITEKSQAVAFWCDPISGHATLYWYRQILGQGPELLVQFQDESVVDDSQLPKDRFSAERLKGVDSTLKIQPAELGDSAMYLCASSLSEREYYNEQFFGPGTRLTVL.

This clonotype was detected ten times or more. The V gene is TRBV6-1, the J gene TRBJ2-1; D gene ambiguous. This CDR3 is 15 amino acids long. Trimming shortened V by 4 bases and J by 0 bases, and 10 bases separated the two germline ends. CDR1 is MNHNS and CDR2 is SASEGT in the germline V gene. The CDR3 DNA reads TGTGCCAGCAGTGCGGTAGAGCGCTCCTACAATGAGCAGTTCTTC. Translated, it gives CASSAVERSYNEQFF.

Many counts were recorded for this clonotype. V usage is TRBV27 and J usage is TRBJ2-5, with D maybe TRBD1 (5 bases). The germline V gene encodes CDR1 MNHEY and CDR2 SMNVEV (reference sequence). The length of the CDR3 is 13 residues. V was trimmed by 3 bases and J by 5 bases, leaving 10 bases between them. The CDR3 DNA sequence: TGTGCCAGCAGTTTCTCCAGGGTCGAGACCCAGTACTTC. Its translation: CASSFSRVETQYF.

This clonotype was seen a handful of times. This rearrangement joins TRBV15 to TRBJ1-2; D not resolved. The CDR3 consists of 15 residues. V was cut by 2 bases and J by 7 bases, with 17 bases left in between. Germline CDR1 is LNHNV and CDR2 is YYDKDF (reference sequence). CDR3 loop: CATSRSPEGSGGYTF. In DNA form, the CDR3 reads TGTGCCACCAGCAGATCACCCGAGGGATCAGGTGGCTACACCTTC. Combining the CDR3 with reference TRBV15 and TRBJ1-2 gives the whole variable domain DAMVIQNPRYQVTQFGKPVTLSCSQTLNHNVMYWYQQKSSQAPKLLFHYYDKDFNNEADTPDNFQSRRPNTSFCFLDIRSPGLGDTAMYLCATSRSPEGSGGYTFGSGTRLTVV.

The gene calls are TRBV7-9 and TRBJ2-7; 7 positions match TRBD1. There are 13 residues in the CDR3. Losses at the gene ends were 5 bases for V and 5 bases for J; bases not matched to a gene: 6. Germline V gene sequence: CDR1 SEHNR, CDR2 FQNEAQ (reference sequence). CDR3 residues: CASSRWDSDEQYF. CDR3 coding DNA: TGTGCCAGCAGCCGCTGGGACAGCGACGAGCAGTACTTC.

This clonotype was observed at least ten times. The rearrangement uses TRBV15 and TRBJ2-7, with D perhaps matching TRBD1 (6 bases). The CDR3 covers 14 residues. Trimming shortened V by 0 bases and J by 2 bases, and 8 bases separated the two germline ends. The germline V gene has CDR1 LNHNV and CDR2 YYDKDF (reference sequence). CDR3 coding DNA: TGTGCCACCAGCAGAGAGCAGGGGACCTACGAGCAGTACTTC. Protein product: CATSREQGTYEQYF.

Notes on this clonotype: This could be a read error, since a much larger clone is one nucleotide away. V and J are TRBV7-8 and TRBJ2-7; D gene ambiguous. CDR3 length equals 13 residues. V dropped 5 bases and J dropped 3 bases, with 11 bases sitting between them. Germline V gene data show CDR1 as SGHVS and CDR2 as FQNEAQ. The CDR3 DNA sequence: TGTGCCAGCAGCCCGGATAGGTACTACGAGCAGTACTTC. This encodes CASSPDRYYEQYF. The full variable domain, completed using reference TRBV7-8 and TRBJ2-7, is GAGVSQSPRYKVAKRGQDVALRCDPISGHVSLFWYQQALGQGPEFLTYFQNEAQLDKSGLPSDRFFAERPEGSVSTLKIQRTQQEDSAVYLCASSPDRYYEQYFGPGTRLTVT.

In this sample, this clonotype turned up many times. The chain is built from TRBV20-1 and TRBJ2-1; D gene unclear. V dropped 7 bases and J dropped 6 bases, with 13 bases sitting between them. CDR1 and CDR2 from the germline V gene are DFQATT and SNEGSKA (reference sequence). The CDR3 spans 12 residues. CDR3 DNA: TGCAGTGTCGCGCATTTGGTCAATGAGCAGTTCTTC. Its translation: CSVAHLVNEQFF.

Many counts were recorded for this clonotype. The chain links TRBV2 to TRBJ2-1; D remains ambiguous. The CDR3 sequence is 13 residues long. Germline V gives CDR1 SNHLY, CDR2 FYNNEI. V dropped 3 bases and J dropped 5 bases, with 8 bases sitting between them. CDR3 sequence: CASSEILNNEQFF. The CDR3 DNA sequence: TGTGCCAGCAGTGAGATACTAAACAATGAGCAGTTCTTC.

This clonotype occurred many times. V usage is TRBV5-8 and J usage is TRBJ2-3; D perhaps matches TRBD2 (6 bases). Looked up from germline, CDR1 is SGHTS and CDR2 is YDEGEE. The V and J ends lost 0 bases and 1 base respectively, with 18 bases between them. The CDR3 is 18 residues long. As DNA, the CDR3 is TGTGCCAGCAGCTTGGCGGACTACCCTCTTGCCGGCACAGATACGCAGTATTTT. Encoded protein: CASSLADYPLAGTDTQYF. Based on the CDR3 plus reference TRBV5-8 and TRBJ2-3, the full variable domain is EAGVTQSPTHLIKTRGQQATLRCSPISGHTSVYWYQQALGLGLQFLLWYDEGEERNRGNFPPRFSGRQFPNYSSELNVNALELEDSALYLCASSLADYPLAGTDTQYFGPGTRLTVL.

As for this clonotype: A far larger clone is only one base removed, so a read error is likely. The chain links TRBV10-3 to TRBJ2-7; 10 bases line up with TRBD1. Germline-derived CDR1 and CDR2 are ENHRY and SYGVKD. The CDR3 runs to 15 residues. The DNA of the CDR3 is TGTGCCAGCTCAGCTCCGGGACAGGGGTCCTACGAGCAGTGCTTC. Amino acids: CASSAPGQGSYEQCF.

The sample holds many counts of this clonotype. The J gene is TRBJ2-1, the V gene TRBV12-5; TRBD2 aligns across 13 bases. The germline CDR1 and CDR2 sequences are LGHNT and FRNRAP. The CDR3 contains 19 residues. Trimming took 1 base from V and 2 from J; bases not matched to a gene: 8. The CDR3 bases are TGTGCTAGTGGTTTGGAGCGACTAGCGGGAGGTAACGCCTACAATGAGCAGTTCTTC. This translates into CASGLERLAGGNAYNEQFF. Full variable domain (outside the CDR3, taken from reference TRBV12-5 and TRBJ2-1): DARVTQTPRHKVTEMGQEVTMRCQPILGHNTVFWYRQTMMQGLELLAYFRNRAPLDDSGMPKDRFSAEMPDATLATLKIQPSEPRDSAVYFCASGLERLAGGNAYNEQFFGPGTRLTVL.

The sample holds many counts of this clonotype. The chain is built from TRBV27 and TRBJ2-1; 15 nucleotides match TRBD2. Looked up from germline, CDR1 is MNHEY and CDR2 is SMNVEV (reference sequence). V trimming: 3 bases; J trimming: 7 bases; junction bases outside the gene matches: 7. The CDR3 is 17 residues long. CDR3 nucleotides: TGTGCCAGCAGTTTCCGGACTAGCGGGAGGGCCCGAAATGAGCAGTTCTTC. This encodes CASSFRTSGRARNEQFF.

V is TRBV7-2 and J is TRBJ1-1; D unresolved. Germline V gives CDR1 SGHTA, CDR2 FQGNSA. This CDR3 contains 14 residues. V lost 2 bases, J lost 7 bases, and 14 bases lay in between. This CDR3 reads CASSLRDRSYEAFF. The DNA of the CDR3 is TGTGCCAGCAGCTTAAGGGATCGCTCCTATGAAGCTTTCTTT.

At least ten counts were recorded for this clonotype. V usage is TRBV10-3 and J usage is TRBJ2-2; TRBD2 might be the D (5 bases). Between the trimmed V and J ends, which lost 8 bases and 5 bases, there was a span of 9 bases. The CDR3 extends over 12 amino acids. The germline V gene encodes CDR1 ENHRY and CDR2 SYGVKD. This CDR3 is CAIGWETGELFF. CDR3 nucleotides: TGTGCCATCGGTTGGGAGACCGGGGAGCTGTTTTTT.

The table lists this clonotype with a few counts. J is TRBJ2-4 and V is TRBV18, with TRBD1 matching over 7 bases. The length of the CDR3 is 15 residues. V lost 3 bases and J lost 6; bases outside the gene matches: 8. Germline V gene sequence: CDR1 KGHSH, CDR2 LQKENI. The CDR3 reads CASSPLHTGVNIQYF. The CDR3 DNA reads as TGTGCCAGCTCACCTCTTCACACAGGGGTAAACATTCAGTACTTC.

There are many counts of this clonotype. The V call is TRBV7-8, the J call TRBJ1-5, with D uncertain. Germline lookup yields CDR1 SGHVS and CDR2 FQNEAQ. CDR3 size: 13 residues. The V and J ends lost 3 bases and 4 bases respectively, with 7 bases between them. CDR3 coding DNA: TGTGCCAGCAGCTTTACGGGGAATCAGCCCCAGCATTTT. Protein: CASSFTGNQPQHF.

The chain employs TRBV29-1 and TRBJ1-2, with a weak D call TRBD1 (6 bases). This CDR3 spans 13 amino acids. Germline V lookup: CDR1 SQVTM, CDR2 ANQGSEA. Trimming shortened V by 5 bases and J by 4 bases, and 14 bases separated the two germline ends. In DNA form, the CDR3 reads TGCAGCGTTCCCCCAGGGGTTGGCTATGGCTACACCTTC. Amino acid sequence: CSVPPGVGYGYTF. Full variable domain (remainder filled in from reference TRBV29-1 and TRBJ1-2): SAVISQKPSRDICQRGTSLTIQCQVDSQVTMMFWYRQQPGQSLTLIATANQGSEATYESGFVIDKFPISRPNLTFSTLTVSNMSPEDSSIYLCSVPPGVGYGYTFGSGTRLTVV.

Worth noting for this clonotype: A much larger clone is a single base away; this may be a read error. The CDR3: CASSLDPGPHAGANVQTF. CDR3 coding DNA: TGTGCCAGCAGTTTAGACCCGGGTCCTCACGCGGGGGCCAACGTCCAGACTTTC. This chain joins TRBV2 and TRBJ2-6; possibly TRBD2 for D (7 bases). This CDR3 spans 18 amino acids. Germline CDR1 is SNHLY and CDR2 is FYNNEI. The full variable domain, in which reference TRBV2 and TRBJ2-6 provide the parts outside the CDR3, is EPEVTQTPSHQVTQMGQEVILRCVPISNHLYFYWYRQILGQKVEFLVSFYNNEISEKSEIFDDQFSVERPDGSNFTLKIRSTKLEDSAMYFCASSLDPGPHAGANVQTFGAGSRLTVL.

The chain has TRBV30 and TRBJ1-3; 7 bases match TRBD1. From germline, CDR1 is GTSNPN and CDR2 SVGIG (reference sequence). There are 13 residues in the CDR3. Losses at the gene ends were 2 bases for V and 4 bases for J; bases not matched to a gene: 2. The CDR3 nucleotides read TGTGCCTGGAGTAGGGGGCCCGGAAACACCATATATTTT. As protein: CAWSRGPGNTIYF.

This clonotype was picked up many times. The chain has TRBV24-1 and TRBJ2-2; TRBD1 matches 9 bases. This CDR3 comprises 16 residues. V lost 2 bases and J lost 4; bases outside the gene matches: 4. Germline V CDR1 and CDR2: KGHDR, SFDVKD. In DNA form, the CDR3 reads TGTGCCACCAGTGATTACGGGACAGGGAGCACCGGGGAGCTGTTTTTT. This codes for CATSDYGTGSTGELFF.

This clonotype has a count of ten or more. The V gene is TRBV19, the J gene TRBJ2-2, with 9 bases that match TRBD2. Germline CDR1 reads LNHDA; CDR2 reads SQIVND (reference sequence). The CDR3 consists of 16 residues. Trimming cost V 2 bases and J 6 bases; bases outside gene matches: 7. CDR3 sequence (DNA): TGTGCCAGTAGTATATCCGGGACTAGCATCCCCGGGGAGCTGTTTTTT. This gives the protein CASSISGTSIPGELFF.

This clonotype has a count of ten or more. The chain combines TRBV18 with TRBJ2-3, with D perhaps matching TRBD1 (5 bases). The germline CDR1 and CDR2 sequences are KGHSH and LQKENI. The CDR3 has 15 amino acids. Trimming took off 3 bases at V and 0 bases at J, with 10 bases between the two ends. The CDR3 loop reads CASSPQGSSTDTQYF. The CDR3 nucleotides read TGTGCCAGCTCACCGCAGGGATCTAGCACAGATACGCAGTATTTT.

In its sample, this clonotype was seen many times. The rearrangement links TRBV29-1 to TRBJ2-1; maybe TRBD2 (6 bases). CDR3 length: 13 residues. Trimming left V 6 bases short and J 2 bases short, with 11 bases between. The germline V gene encodes CDR1 SQVTM and CDR2 ANQGSEA. CDR3 sequence reads: CSVGGGTYNEQFF. CDR3 DNA: TGCAGCGTGGGAGGTGGGACCTACAATGAGCAGTTCTTC.

The rearrangement uses TRBV28 and TRBJ2-1; the D call may be TRBD1 or TRBD2 (6 bases each). This CDR3 has 15 amino acids. The V end lost 10 bases, the J end lost 4 bases, and 20 bases lay between the germline ends. Germline-derived CDR1 and CDR2 are MDHEN and SYDVKM. The CDR3 loop is CAIGGAGGVYNEQFF. The CDR3 bases are TGTGCCATAGGGGGTGCTGGCGGGGTATACAATGAGCAGTTCTTC.

This clonotype turned up a few times. The chain recombines TRBV2 with TRBJ2-7, with 8 bases that match TRBD1. Germline trimming cut 7 bases from V and 7 bases from J; bases unmatched to any gene: 15. The CDR3 runs 15 residues. The germline CDR1 and CDR2 sequences are SNHLY and FYNNEI. The CDR3 region is CASKGSTGEYGEQYF. The CDR3 DNA is TGTGCCAGCAAGGGATCGACAGGGGAGTACGGGGAGCAGTACTTC.